These 8 T cell receptor beta chains share one sample of origin, sequenced in a study of blood T cell repertoires in COVID-19. The method was immunoSEQ multiplex PCR; TCRdb's version includes in-frame clones alone and lacks a portion of them. The repertoire holds over 85,000 clones, with 87% as singletons. Sequencing input: peripheral blood. The source is a man aged 50 to 60 with active COVID-19.

The rearrangement joins TRBV11-3 to TRBJ2-7; TRBD2 might be the D (6 bases). This CDR3 is 14 amino acids long. The germline V and J ends were trimmed by 4 bases and 0 bases, with 10 bases remaining between them. Germline lookup yields CDR1 SGHNT and CDR2 YENEEA. CDR3 in DNA: TGTGCCAGCAGCTCCGGGGGAGGCTCCTACGAGCAGTACTTC. This sequence encodes CASSSGGGSYEQYF.

This chain joins TRBV6-6 and TRBJ1-3, with no clear D. V lost 6 bases, J lost 1 base, and 16 bases lay in between. Germline loops: CDR1 MNHNY, CDR2 SVGAGI (reference sequence). This CDR3 is built from 16 residues. Here the CDR3 reads CASSQGSRISGNTIYF. CDR3 bases: TGTGCCAGCAGCCAAGGTAGCAGAATTTCTGGAAACACCATATATTTT.

This clone appeared a single time. The chain combines TRBV9 with TRBJ1-3, with D possibly matching TRBD1 (5 bases). Trimming left V 4 bases short and J 4 bases short, with 18 bases between. CDR3 length: 16 residues. Germline CDR1 reads SGDLS; CDR2 reads YYNGEE. CDR3 nucleotides: TGTGCCAGCAGCCCAAACCAGCGGGGGTACGGAAACACCATATATTTT. As protein: CASSPNQRGYGNTIYF.

This clone was seen a handful of times. The junction departs from germline at one end; a sequencing error may be responsible. The gene calls are TRBV2 and TRBJ1-5; no clear D gene. CDR1 and CDR2 (germline): SNHLY, FYNNEI. This CDR3 has 12 amino acids. The CDR3 loop is CASSTFREGGSF. The CDR3 region has the DNA TGTGCCAGCAGCACGTTTCGGGAGGGAGGGTCTTTT.

This clone was observed a few times. This sequence joins TRBV11-1 and TRBJ2-7, with 8 bases lining up with TRBD1. CDR3 length: 14 amino acids. V lost 7 bases to trimming and J lost 2 bases; unmatched junction nucleotides: 7. Germline V gene sequence: CDR1 SGHAT, CDR2 FQDESV (reference sequence). CDR3 sequence (DNA): TGTGCCAGCACTCCGACAGGGGTGACCTACGAGCAGTACTTC. Translation gives CASTPTGVTYEQYF.

The V gene is TRBV5-3, the J gene TRBJ1-1, with D perhaps TRBD1 (5 bases). TRBV5-3 counts as an open reading frame of uncertain function. The CDR3 is made up of 15 amino acids. The germline V and J ends were trimmed by 4 bases and 3 bases, with 16 bases remaining between them. In DNA, the CDR3 is TGTGCCAGAAGCCTCCTCGGGGGAGAAGACACTGAAGCTTTCTTT. Its protein is CARSLLGGEDTEAFF.

V is TRBV19 and J is TRBJ2-2; the D gene is possibly TRBD1 (6 bases). The germline V gene encodes CDR1 LNHDA and CDR2 SQIVND (reference sequence). Trimming removed 8 bases at V and 6 bases at J, with 19 bases between. The CDR3 is 15 amino acids. The CDR3 bases are TGTGCCAGTTCCTCATATACAGGGATGGCCGGGGAGCTGTTTTTT. Amino acids: CASSSYTGMAGELFF. Full variable domain (rest looked up from reference TRBV19 and TRBJ2-2): DGGITQSPKYLFRKEGQNVTLSCEQNLNHDAMYWYRQDPGQGLRLIYYSQIVNDFQKGDIAEGYSVSREKKESFPLTVTSAQKNPTAFYLCASSSYTGMAGELFFGEGSRLTVL.

The chain has TRBV18 and TRBJ2-7, with TRBD1 as a possible D gene (6 bases). Between the trimmed V and J ends, which lost 7 bases and 2 bases, there was a span of 12 bases. The CDR3 consists of 13 residues. CDR1 is KGHSH, CDR2 LQKENI, per germline. The CDR3 reads CASCYRATYEQYF. The DNA of the CDR3 is TGTGCCAGCTGCTACAGGGCTACCTACGAGCAGTACTTC.